This T cell receptor beta chain was obtained from a study of blood T cell repertoires in COVID-19. In the study overall: Acute-phase and convalescent COVID-19 samples originated in the United States, Italy and Spain. T cells, B-cell-depleted T cells, or PBMCs provided the cDNA or gDNA that served as material.

In germline, CDR1 is SGHDN, CDR2 FVKESK. V lost 4 bases and J lost 8; bases outside the gene matches: 10. This CDR3 comprises 15 residues. As handled by the study authors: Amplification with reference gene primers provided the estimates of nucleated cell counts. The repertoire was sequenced with immunoSEQ multiplex PCR; TCRdb's copy has only in-frame clones and lacks some. D and trimming come from the DNA, and the V and J calls and clone size come from that table. The data contain more than 40,000 clones, more than 70% of them singletons. V and J are TRBV14 and TRBJ2-1, with TRBD1 matching 8 bases. The sequence was collected from a man aged 45 to 65 with active COVID-19. The sample was peripheral blood. The CDR3 reads CASSPWTGRVDEQFF. The CDR3 DNA reads as TGTGCCAGCAGCCCGTGGACAGGGAGAGTTGATGAGCAGTTCTTC. Full variable domain (missing parts from reference TRBV14 and TRBJ2-1): EAGVTQFPSHSVIEKGQTVTLRCDPISGHDNLYWYRRVMGKEIKFLLHFVKESKQDESGMPNNRFLAERTGGTYSTLKVQPAELEDSGVYFCASSPWTGRVDEQFFGPGTRLTVL.